The rows below give T cell receptor beta chains drawn from one sample of a study of OX40 agonist ivuxolimab in advanced cancers. Libraries were prepared by immunoSEQ multiplex PCR; TCRdb keeps only in-frame clonotypes and omits some of them. This table has 15,000 to 20,000 clones, around 79% appearing once. The sample consisted of CD4+ or CD8+ T cells sorted from blood, taken in a trial of the OX40 agonist ivuxolimab. The receptors come from an adult with an advanced solid tumor such as melanoma, head and neck, liver or kidney cancer. Both conserved end residues are part of each CDR3. Fields, in order: V gene, J gene, D gene, clone size, CDR3 protein, CDR3 DNA. D genes are given only for firm matches. Size is stated for part of the rows, as once, few or many counts, or as a class when the clone is expanded.

TRBV6-1	TRBJ1-6	.	once	CASRPDSLPLHF	TGTGCCAGCAGGCCGGACAGTCTACCCCTCCACTTT
TRBV4-3	TRBJ1-2	.	.	CASSQDWGGKDYGYTF	TGCGCCAGCAGCCAAGATTGGGGGGGGAAGGACTATGGCTACACCTTC
TRBV28	TRBJ2-1	TRBD2	.	CASSPGWGGYNEQFF	TGTGCCAGCAGCCCGGGTTGGGGGGGATACAATGAGCAGTTCTTC
TRBV16	TRBJ1-5	.	.	CASSQSGDNNQPQHF	TGTGCCAGCAGCCAATCGGGGGACAACAATCAGCCCCAGCATTTT
TRBV2	TRBJ2-7	TRBD1	once	CASSEGQGADEQYF	TGTGCCAGCAGTGAAGGACAGGGGGCTGACGAGCAGTACTTC
TRBV7-9	TRBJ2-7	.	.	CASSLGFGRLTPYEQYF	TGTGCCAGCAGCTTAGGTTTTGGCCGACTAACTCCTTACGAGCAGTACTTC
TRBV7-8	TRBJ2-3	TRBD1	.	CASSLDRGGWDYTQYF	TGTGCCAGCAGCCTTGACAGGGGGGGCTGGGATTATACGCAGTATTTT
TRBV4-3	TRBJ2-1	.	.	CASSQGIGSSYNEQFF	TGCGCCAGCAGCCAAGGGATCGGGAGCTCCTACAATGAGCAGTTCTTC
TRBV5-6	TRBJ2-3	TRBD2	.	CASSLSPSGEVNTQYF	TGTGCCAGCAGCTTGTCTCCTAGCGGGGAAGTGAATACGCAGTATTTT
TRBV27	TRBJ2-5	TRBD1	.	CASRPGTEETQYF	TGTGCCAGCAGGCCAGGGACAGAAGAGACCCAGTACTTC
TRBV4-1	TRBJ2-7	.	.	CASSQGLGVGEQYF	TGCGCCAGCAGCCAAGGGCTTGGGGTGGGCGAGCAGTACTTC
TRBV28	TRBJ2-7	TRBD1	medium-sized	CASSPRDSLTYEQYF	TGTGCCAGCAGTCCCCGGGACAGCCTAACCTACGAGCAGTACTTC
TRBV27	TRBJ2-7	TRBD1	.	CASSLGTGGPFYEQYF	TGTGCCAGCAGTTTAGGGACAGGGGGCCCATTCTACGAGCAGTACTTC
TRBV7-9	TRBJ2-3	.	.	CASSLEGLGTDTQYF	TGTGCCAGCAGCTTAGAGGGGCTTGGGACAGATACGCAGTATTTT
TRBV19	TRBJ1-3	TRBD1	.	CASSKAWTGGRNTIYF	TGTGCCAGTAGTAAAGCGTGGACAGGGGGAAGAAACACCATATATTTT
TRBV30	TRBJ2-5	.	.	CAWGGQGSEETQYF	TGTGCCTGGGGCGGCCAGGGTTCTGAAGAGACCCAGTACTTC
TRBV11-2	TRBJ2-7	TRBD1	.	CASSDPDRAPSYEQYF	TGTGCCAGCAGCGATCCAGACAGGGCCCCTTCCTACGAGCAGTACTTC
TRBV29-1	TRBJ1-2	TRBD1	.	CSVPDWTGGYTF	TGCAGCGTTCCGGACTGGACAGGTGGCTACACCTTC
TRBV28	TRBJ2-2	.	.	CASSGRLNTGELFF	TGTGCCAGCAGCGGCAGACTAAACACCGGGGAGCTGTTTTTT
TRBV6-5	TRBJ2-4	TRBD1	.	CASSYDGDSNIQYF	TGTGCCAGCAGTTACGACGGGGACAGCAACATTCAGTACTTC
TRBV7-5	TRBJ1-4	.	.	CARSPSQTGPNEKLFF	TGTGCCAGAAGCCCAAGCCAGACAGGGCCTAATGAAAAACTGTTTTTT
TRBV6-6	TRBJ2-7	.	.	CASSYQGSYSYEQYF	TGTGCCAGCAGTTACCAGGGGTCATACTCCTACGAGCAGTACTTC
TRBV6-5	TRBJ2-2	.	.	CASSYQQGPTGELFF	TGTGCCAGCAGTTACCAACAGGGCCCCACCGGGGAGCTGTTTTTT
TRBV9	TRBJ2-1	TRBD2	.	CASSLERGRNEQFF	TGTGCCAGCAGCTTAGAGCGGGGGCGCAATGAGCAGTTCTTC
TRBV15	TRBJ1-3	TRBD1	.	CATSRDTGVEVTIYF	TGTGCCACCAGCAGAGATACAGGGGTTGAAGTCACCATATATTTT
TRBV6-5	TRBJ2-7	TRBD1	.	CASSYVTGAEGQYF	TGTGCCAGCAGTTACGTGACAGGGGCGGAGGGGCAGTACTTC
TRBV28	TRBJ1-1	TRBD1	few	CASSLTGAGYTEAFF	TGTGCCAGCAGTTTGACAGGGGCTGGTTACACTGAAGCTTTCTTT
TRBV13	TRBJ2-2	TRBD1	once	CASSLVWTGGRTGELFF	TGTGCCAGCAGCTTAGTGTGGACAGGGGGCCGCACCGGGGAGCTGTTTTTT
TRBV7-9	TRBJ2-7	.	once	CASSLGLGPYEQYF	TGTGCCAGCAGCTTAGGGCTGGGTCCGTACGAGCAGTACTTC
TRBV28	TRBJ2-1	.	.	CASSLLTSYNEQFF	TGTGCCAGCAGTTTACTTACGTCCTACAATGAGCAGTTCTTC
TRBV6-5	TRBJ1-2	TRBD1	.	CASSIQGGYGYTF	TGTGCCAGCAGTATTCAGGGGGGCTATGGCTACACCTTC
TRBV2	TRBJ2-3	.	few	CASSEALRERGTDTQYF	TGTGCCAGCAGTGAAGCGCTTCGGGAGAGGGGCACAGATACGCAGTATTTT
TRBV11-2	TRBJ2-6	.	.	CASSPAAAGANVLTF	TGTGCCAGCAGCCCGGCGGCTGCTGGGGCCAACGTCCTGACTTTC
TRBV13	TRBJ1-1	.	.	CASSPQTVNTEAFF	TGTGCCAGCAGCCCCCAGACAGTGAACACTGAAGCTTTCTTT
TRBV19	TRBJ2-7	.	few	CASSAGTGYEQYF	TGTGCCAGTAGTGCCGGGACGGGCTACGAGCAGTACTTC
TRBV4-3	TRBJ1-2	.	.	CASSQDGGGDYGYTF	TGCGCCAGCAGCCAAGATGGGGGCGGGGACTATGGCTACACCTTC
TRBV21-1	TRBJ1-1	.	once	CASSKVENLNTEAFF	TGTGCCAGCAGCAAAGTTGAGAACTTGAACACTGAAGCTTTCTTT
TRBV29-1	TRBJ2-3	.	medium-sized	CSVEFGWVPDTQYF	TGCAGCGTTGAGTTCGGCTGGGTGCCAGATACGCAGTATTTT
TRBV28	TRBJ1-5	TRBD1	.	CASSSDRTGDHGQPQHF	TGTGCCAGCAGCTCCGACCGCACAGGGGATCACGGTCAGCCCCAGCATTTT
TRBV4-1	TRBJ1-2	.	.	CASSQAGQGINYGYTF	TGCGCCAGCAGCCAAGCAGGGCAGGGGATTAACTATGGCTACACCTTC
TRBV15	TRBJ2-5	.	.	CATSYLGDDKETQYF	TGTGCCACCTCTTACCTCGGTGACGATAAAGAGACCCAGTACTTC
TRBV10-2	TRBJ2-2	TRBD2	.	CASGLAGPGELFF	TGCGCCAGCGGATTAGCGGGGCCCGGGGAGCTGTTTTTT
TRBV9	TRBJ2-3	.	.	CASSVGDRTDTQYF	TGTGCCAGCAGCGTAGGGGACCGCACAGATACGCAGTATTTT
TRBV6-5	TRBJ2-7	.	.	CASSYNPRDEQYF	TGTGCCAGCAGTTACAACCCCCGGGACGAGCAGTACTTC
TRBV4-3	TRBJ2-5	.	.	CASSQGILSTEQYF	TGCGCCAGCAGCCAAGGGATCCTTTCGACGGAGCAGTACTTC
TRBV28	TRBJ2-7	.	.	CASSLFRTAYEQYF	TGTGCCAGCAGTTTATTCAGGACAGCCTACGAGCAGTACTTC
TRBV12-5	TRBJ2-1	.	.	CASGLELISYNEQFF	TGTGCTAGTGGTTTGGAACTAATCTCCTACAATGAGCAGTTCTTC
TRBV5-6	TRBJ1-2	.	.	CASSLPGDPGHTF	TGTGCCAGCAGCTTACCAGGGGACCCCGGTCACACCTTC
TRBV21-1	TRBJ1-1	.	.	CASSKRRAPIENTEAFF	TGTGCCAGCAGCAAAAGGAGGGCACCTATTGAGAACACTGAAGCTTTCTTT
TRBV11-2	TRBJ2-7	.	.	CASSFEGSSYEQYF	TGTGCCAGCAGCTTCGAGGGGAGCTCCTACGAGCAGTACTTC
TRBV6-5	TRBJ2-1	.	.	CASSYGAGPYNEQFF	TGTGCCAGCAGTTACGGGGCGGGACCGTACAATGAGCAGTTCTTC
TRBV7-8	TRBJ1-5	.	.	CASSGDIYSNQPQHF	TGTGCCAGCAGCGGGGACATTTATAGCAATCAGCCCCAGCATTTT